The rows below give T cell receptor beta chains drawn from one sample of a study of beta chain features in type 1 diabetes. The assay was immunoSEQ multiplex PCR, and TCRdb's table has in-frame clones only and misses some. The table includes about 160,000 clones, roughly 59% detected once. The sequenced material came from naive CD4+ T cells from blood. These TCRs come from a man aged 30 to 45 with type 1 diabetes. CDR3s include the opening cysteine and the closing phenylalanine or tryptophan. Each record gives: V gene, clone size, D gene, J gene, CDR3 protein, CDR3 DNA. D genes are given only for firm matches. Size values are once, few and many counts, or a class for expanded clones, and some rows have none.

v_call: TRBV5-6
clone_size: -
d_call: -
j_call: TRBJ2-5
cdr3_aa: CASSQGQAQETQYF
cdr3_nt: TGTGCCAGCAGCCAGGGCCAGGCCCAAGAGACCCAGTACTTC

v_call: TRBV21-1
clone_size: once
d_call: -
j_call: TRBJ2-1
cdr3_aa: CASIPYNEQFF
cdr3_nt: TGTGCCAGCATTCCGTACAATGAGCAGTTCTTC

v_call: TRBV29-1
clone_size: -
d_call: -
j_call: TRBJ1-1
cdr3_aa: CSVAGATEAFF
cdr3_nt: TGCAGCGTTGCAGGGGCTACTGAAGCTTTCTTT

v_call: TRBV7-9
clone_size: once
d_call: -
j_call: TRBJ2-3
cdr3_aa: CASSLTTRDADTQYF
cdr3_nt: TGTGCCAGCAGCTTAACAACTAGAGATGCAGATACGCAGTATTTT

v_call: TRBV7-2
clone_size: -
d_call: -
j_call: TRBJ2-3
cdr3_aa: CASSVSRAQITDTQYF
cdr3_nt: TGTGCCAGCAGCGTTAGTAGAGCTCAAATCACAGATACGCAGTATTTT

v_call: TRBV4-3
clone_size: -
d_call: -
j_call: TRBJ2-1
cdr3_aa: CASSHSGSYNEQFF
cdr3_nt: TGCGCCAGCAGCCATTCAGGGAGCTACAATGAGCAGTTCTTC

v_call: TRBV30
clone_size: -
d_call: -
j_call: TRBJ1-2
cdr3_aa: CAWGTQGDYGYTF
cdr3_nt: TGTGCCTGGGGAACACAGGGAGACTATGGCTACACCTTC

v_call: TRBV20-1
clone_size: -
d_call: -
j_call: TRBJ1-1
cdr3_aa: CSASRNTEAFF
cdr3_nt: TGCAGTGCTAGTCGGAACACTGAAGCTTTCTTT

v_call: TRBV7-9
clone_size: -
d_call: TRBD2
j_call: TRBJ2-1
cdr3_aa: CASTLGGSSYNEQFF
cdr3_nt: TGTGCCAGCACCCTGGGGGGGAGCTCCTACAATGAGCAGTTCTTC

v_call: TRBV29-1
clone_size: -
d_call: -
j_call: TRBJ1-2
cdr3_aa: CSVALYLGQDGNGYTF
cdr3_nt: TGCAGCGTCGCCTTATATTTGGGGCAGGACGGAAATGGCTACACCTTC

v_call: TRBV29-1
clone_size: -
d_call: TRBD2
j_call: TRBJ2-2
cdr3_aa: CSARLAGGQELFF
cdr3_nt: TGCAGCGCTCGACTAGCGGGGGGGCAAGAGCTGTTTTTT

v_call: TRBV7-9
clone_size: few
d_call: -
j_call: TRBJ2-1
cdr3_aa: CASSFFQGGNEQFF
cdr3_nt: TGTGCCAGCAGCTTTTTCCAGGGAGGCAATGAGCAGTTCTTC

v_call: TRBV5-1
clone_size: -
d_call: -
j_call: TRBJ2-1
cdr3_aa: CASSLASQVRHDEQFF
cdr3_nt: TGCGCCAGCAGCTTAGCCAGCCAGGTTCGTCACGATGAGCAGTTCTTC

v_call: TRBV27
clone_size: few
d_call: -
j_call: TRBJ1-1
cdr3_aa: CASILNTEAFF
cdr3_nt: TGTGCCAGCATTTTGAACACTGAAGCTTTCTTT

v_call: TRBV7-2
clone_size: -
d_call: TRBD1
j_call: TRBJ2-5
cdr3_aa: CASSWTGVEETQYF
cdr3_nt: TGTGCCAGCAGCTGGACAGGGGTAGAGGAGACCCAGTACTTC

v_call: TRBV30
clone_size: once
d_call: -
j_call: TRBJ2-1
cdr3_aa: CAWSGASYNEQFF
cdr3_nt: TGTGCCTGGTCGGGGGCGTCTTACAATGAGCAGTTCTTC

v_call: TRBV15
clone_size: -
d_call: TRBD1
j_call: TRBJ2-5
cdr3_aa: CATSRTGTGDPETQYF
cdr3_nt: TGTGCCACCAGCCGGACCGGGACAGGTGATCCGGAGACCCAGTACTTC

v_call: TRBV28
clone_size: few
d_call: -
j_call: TRBJ1-1
cdr3_aa: CASSSGHSEAFF
cdr3_nt: TGTGCCAGCAGCTCTGGACATTCTGAAGCTTTCTTT

v_call: TRBV18
clone_size: many
d_call: -
j_call: TRBJ1-1
cdr3_aa: CASSLTSNTEAFF
cdr3_nt: TGTGCCAGCTCCCTCACCTCGAACACTGAAGCTTTCTTT

v_call: TRBV4-1
clone_size: -
d_call: TRBD1
j_call: TRBJ1-6
cdr3_aa: CASSRGDRNSPLHF
cdr3_nt: TGCGCCAGCAGCCGAGGGGACAGGAATTCACCCCTCCACTTT

v_call: TRBV29-1
clone_size: few
d_call: -
j_call: TRBJ2-5
cdr3_aa: CSVEQGQETQYF
cdr3_nt: TGCAGCGTTGAGCAGGGTCAAGAGACCCAGTACTTC

v_call: TRBV18
clone_size: -
d_call: -
j_call: TRBJ2-6
cdr3_aa: CASSPTSGPGGANVLTF
cdr3_nt: TGTGCCAGCTCACCAACGTCGGGTCCGGGCGGGGCCAACGTCCTGACTTTC

v_call: TRBV6-5
clone_size: -
d_call: -
j_call: TRBJ2-5
cdr3_aa: CASSYSTGGSRETQYF
cdr3_nt: TGTGCCAGCAGTTACTCGACTGGCGGGTCCCGGGAGACCCAGTACTTC

v_call: TRBV20-1
clone_size: -
d_call: -
j_call: TRBJ2-3
cdr3_aa: CSASQDTQYF
cdr3_nt: TGCAGTGCTAGCCAAGATACGCAGTATTTT